One T cell receptor (beta chain) is described in this entry. The data were obtained in a study of blood T cell repertoires in COVID-19. This CDR3 contains 14 residues. Trimming took off 2 bases at V and 2 bases at J, with 10 bases between the two ends. Germline V gene data show CDR1 as SGDLS and CDR2 as YYNGEE. Clones were sequenced by immunoSEQ multiplex PCR, and TCRdb holds only the in-frame ones, with some missing. This sample has fewer than 45,000 clones, with about nine tenths found just once. Sequencing used peripheral blood. The chain carries TRBV9 and TRBJ2-5; no clear D. This receptor was identified in a woman in her 30s in a cohort sampled during active COVID-19. CDR3 sequence (DNA): TGTGCCAGCAGCGTGACGGGTGGGCAAGAGACCCAGTACTTC. This sequence encodes CASSVTGGQETQYF.